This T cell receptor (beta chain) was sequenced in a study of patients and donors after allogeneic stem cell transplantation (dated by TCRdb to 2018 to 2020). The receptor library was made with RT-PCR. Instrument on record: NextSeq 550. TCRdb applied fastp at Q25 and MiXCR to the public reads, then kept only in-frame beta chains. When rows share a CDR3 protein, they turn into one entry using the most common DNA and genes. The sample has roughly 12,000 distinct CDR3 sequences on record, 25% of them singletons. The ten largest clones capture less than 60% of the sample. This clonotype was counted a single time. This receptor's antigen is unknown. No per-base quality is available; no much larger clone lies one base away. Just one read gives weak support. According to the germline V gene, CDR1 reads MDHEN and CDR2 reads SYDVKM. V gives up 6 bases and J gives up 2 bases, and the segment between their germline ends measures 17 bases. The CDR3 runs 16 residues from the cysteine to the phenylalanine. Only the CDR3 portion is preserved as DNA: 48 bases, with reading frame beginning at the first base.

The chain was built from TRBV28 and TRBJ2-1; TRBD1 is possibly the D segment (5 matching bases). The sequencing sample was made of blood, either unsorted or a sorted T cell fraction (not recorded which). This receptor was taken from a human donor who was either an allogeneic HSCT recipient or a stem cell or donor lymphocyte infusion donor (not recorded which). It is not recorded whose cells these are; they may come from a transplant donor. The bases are TGTGCCAGCAGCCTGAAGGGGATAGCCCCCTACAATGAGCAGTTCTTC. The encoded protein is CASSLKGIAPYNEQFF.